Following are 21 T cell receptor beta chains from one sample sequenced in a study of blood T cell repertoires in COVID-19. Some clones are missing from TCRdb's copy, which holds only in-frame ones; the method was immunoSEQ multiplex PCR. Among approximately 150,000 clones, around four fifths were seen once, and the ten largest hold roughly 19%. Material for sequencing was peripheral blood. The receptors come from a woman of 80 years or more with acute or convalescent COVID-19.

The rearrangement joins TRBV27 to TRBJ2-7; the D is unclear. Germline CDR1 and CDR2: MNHEY and SMNVEV (reference sequence). Trimming removed 4 bases at V and 1 base at J, with 8 bases between. The length of the CDR3 is 13 residues. The CDR3 region has the DNA TGTGCCAGCAGTTCCTATTCATCCTACGAGCAGTACTTC. Protein product: CASSSYSSYEQYF.

In its sample, this clone was seen a few times. CDR3 coding DNA: TGTGCCAGCTCAAACGGGGAGAACACTGAAGCTTTCTTT. Encoded protein: CASSNGENTEAFF. The rearrangement links TRBV18 to TRBJ1-1, with D unresolved. V was shortened by 5 bases and J by 1 base, with 8 bases between the two germline ends. The CDR3 contains 13 residues. The germline CDR1 and CDR2 sequences are KGHSH and LQKENI.

The chain links TRBV18 to TRBJ1-4; D might be TRBD1 (5 bases). CDR3 length: 16 residues. V was trimmed by 0 bases and J by 7 bases, leaving 15 bases between them. Germline V gives CDR1 KGHSH, CDR2 LQKENI. This CDR3 is CASSPPVRSRGEKLFF. In nucleotides, the CDR3 is TGTGCCAGCTCACCACCGGTGCGCAGTAGGGGTGAAAAACTGTTTTTT.

This clone was detected a few times. The rearrangement links TRBV11-2 to TRBJ1-1; D is unclear. V gave up 0 bases and J gave up 4 bases, with 12 bases separating them. The CDR3 spans 15 residues. Germline V gene data show CDR1 as SGHAT and CDR2 as FQNNGV. CDR3 sequence: CASSLEDNSLTEAFF. The CDR3 DNA is TGTGCCAGCAGCTTAGAGGATAACAGCCTCACTGAAGCTTTCTTT.

This chain connects TRBV19 to TRBJ2-3; TRBD1 is a possible D gene (6 bases). Trimming pared 6 bases from V and 5 bases from J, leaving 9 bases between. Germline V CDR1 and CDR2: LNHDA, SQIVND (reference sequence). The CDR3 sequence is 12 residues long. The CDR3 DNA follows: TGTGCCAGTAGAACAGGGCAAGATACGCAGTATTTT. Translation gives CASRTGQDTQYF.

The chain recombines TRBV10-3 with TRBJ1-4; 11 nucleotides align to TRBD1. V trimming: 6 bases; J trimming: 6 bases; junction bases outside the gene matches: 6. The CDR3 length is 15 residues. The germline gives CDR1 ENHRY, CDR2 SYGVKD. CDR3: CAISPGTGGDEKLFF. CDR3 in DNA: TGTGCCATCAGCCCCGGGACAGGGGGTGATGAAAAACTGTTTTTT.

The rearrangement links TRBV5-1 to TRBJ2-7, with 8 bases aligning to TRBD2. This CDR3 region has 15 residues. V trimming: 0 bases; J trimming: 3 bases; junction bases outside the gene matches: 5. In germline, CDR1 is SGHRS, CDR2 YFSETQ. For the CDR3, the DNA is TGCGCCAGCAGCTTGGACGGGAGGGCCTTCTACGAGCAGTACTTC. This sequence encodes CASSLDGRAFYEQYF.

The chain uses TRBV7-9 and TRBJ1-2; D possibly corresponds to TRBD1 (5 bases). CDR1 and CDR2 from the germline V gene are SEHNR and FQNEAQ (reference sequence). This CDR3 contains 18 residues. Trimming left V 5 bases short and J 5 bases short, with 27 bases between. CDR3 in amino acids: CASSRPRGTGGTGYGYTF. The CDR3 DNA reads as TGTGCCAGCAGCAGACCCCGAGGTACGGGGGGGACCGGTTATGGCTACACCTTC.

The gene calls are TRBV18 and TRBJ2-1; weak D call: TRBD2 (5 bases). There are 15 residues in the CDR3. With 6 bases removed from V and 4 bases from J, the gap between germline ends came to 16 bases. Looked up from germline, CDR1 is KGHSH and CDR2 is LQKENI. The CDR3 sequence is CASSLTIGGYNEQFF. Written as DNA, the CDR3 is TGTGCCAGCTCTCTAACAATTGGCGGGTACAATGAGCAGTTCTTC.

The genes are TRBV5-4 and TRBJ2-1; 9 positions match TRBD1. Germline V gives CDR1 SGHNT, CDR2 YYREEE (reference sequence). The CDR3 contains 15 residues. Trimming took 3 bases from V and 6 from J; bases not matched to a gene: 7. CDR3 sequence: CASSSGQGTFNEQFF. CDR3 in DNA: TGTGCCAGCAGCTCGGGACAGGGTACGTTCAATGAGCAGTTCTTC.

The chain uses TRBV6-5 and TRBJ2-5; tentative D call: TRBD2 (6 bases). The CDR3 totals 10 residues. Germline V gene data show CDR1 as MNHEY and CDR2 as SVGAGI. This CDR3 reads CLAGRETQYF. Here the CDR3 DNA reads TGTTTGGCGGGGCGAGAGACCCAGTACTTC.

The rearrangement uses TRBV9 and TRBJ1-1, with D maybe TRBD1 (6 bases). Between the trimmed V and J ends, which lost 0 bases and 0 bases, there was a span of 6 bases. The CDR3 sequence is 14 residues long. The germline V gene encodes CDR1 SGDLS and CDR2 YYNGEE. DNA of the CDR3: TGTGCCAGCAGCGTAGGGACAGTGAACACTGAAGCTTTCTTT. Translated: CASSVGTVNTEAFF.

The gene calls are TRBV7-2 and TRBJ2-5; weak D call: TRBD1 (6 bases). Germline V gene lookup returns CDR1 SGHTA and CDR2 FQGNSA. Trimming cost V 1 base and J 5 bases, with 14 bases left between them. There are 15 residues in the CDR3. The CDR3 coding sequence is TGTGCCAGCAGCTTAGTGGGACACCCGAGGGAGACCCAGTACTTC. Translated: CASSLVGHPRETQYF.

The chain carries TRBV5-1 and TRBJ1-3; D is ambiguous. V dropped 0 bases and J dropped 4 bases, with 14 bases sitting between them. CDR3 length: 16 amino acids. Looked up from germline, CDR1 is SGHRS and CDR2 is YFSETQ. The CDR3 DNA follows: TGCGCCAGCAGCTTGGCCGGGCCTCCGGGAGGAAACACCATATATTTT. The encoded protein is CASSLAGPPGGNTIYF.

This clone has a single count. The chain couples TRBV30 to TRBJ1-1, with a possible D match to TRBD1 (5 bases). This CDR3 is 15 amino acids long. The V end was cut by 0 bases, the J end by 4 bases, with 15 bases between. In germline, CDR1 is GTSNPN, CDR2 SVGIG (reference sequence). The CDR3 protein is CAWSVGGRGGTEAFF. The CDR3, as DNA: TGTGCCTGGAGTGTCGGAGGGCGGGGGGGCACTGAAGCTTTCTTT.

V usage is TRBV14 and J usage is TRBJ2-2, with 8 bases identical to TRBD2. The CDR3 totals 18 residues. V lost 0 bases to trimming and J lost 3 bases; unmatched junction nucleotides: 9. The germline gives CDR1 SGHDN, CDR2 FVKESK. For the CDR3, the DNA is TGTGCCAGCAGCCAAGATCTACGGGAGGGCCGGCACACCGGGGAGCTGTTTTTT. Translated, it gives CASSQDLREGRHTGELFF.

The CDR3 bases are TGTGCCAGCAGCCACGGGTCCCCCTACGAGCAGTACTTC. This sequence encodes CASSHGSPYEQYF. The chain recombines TRBV4-2 with TRBJ2-7; unclear D gene. Between the trimmed V and J ends, which lost 3 bases and 2 bases, there was a span of 8 bases. This CDR3 is built from 13 residues. The germline CDR1 and CDR2 sequences are LGHNA and YNFKEQ.

The genes are TRBV5-4 and TRBJ2-2; perhaps TRBD2 as D (5 bases). V was trimmed by 0 bases and J by 5 bases, leaving 11 bases between them. This CDR3 has 15 amino acids. Looked up from germline, CDR1 is SGHNT and CDR2 is YYREEE (reference sequence). CDR3 residues: CASSLDPGFTGELFF. DNA for the CDR3: TGTGCCAGCAGCTTGGACCCGGGATTTACCGGGGAGCTGTTTTTT. Drawing the rest from reference TRBV5-4 and TRBJ2-2, the complete variable domain is ETGVTQSPTHLIKTRGQQVTLRCSSQSGHNTVSWYQQALGQGPQFIFQYYREEENGRGNFPPRFSGLQFPNYSSELNVNALELDDSALYLCASSLDPGFTGELFFGEGSRLTVL.

The rearrangement links TRBV7-2 to TRBJ1-3; D possibly corresponds to TRBD1 (5 bases). The germline V gene encodes CDR1 SGHTA and CDR2 FQGNSA. With 1 base removed from V and 0 bases from J, the gap between germline ends came to 10 bases. CDR3 length equals 16 residues. Here the CDR3 reads CASSLGGTDSGNTIYF. The DNA for the CDR3 is TGTGCCAGCAGCTTAGGGGGGACTGACTCTGGAAACACCATATATTTT.

The chain has TRBV7-9 and TRBJ2-7; maybe TRBD1 (5 bases). Germline CDR1 SEHNR, CDR2 FQNEAQ (reference sequence). This CDR3 region has 16 residues. Trimming took off 5 bases at V and 0 bases at J, with 17 bases between the two ends. The CDR3 DNA is TGTGCCAGCAGCGACCTCTCAGAGGACACCTCCTACGAGCAGTACTTC. This translates into CASSDLSEDTSYEQYF.

Only one count was recorded for this clone. The chain carries TRBV5-5 and TRBJ1-3, with a possible D match to TRBD1 (5 bases). V shed 4 bases and J shed 0 bases, with 17 bases lying between them. The germline V gene has CDR1 SGHKS and CDR2 YYEKEE (reference sequence). This CDR3 region has 17 residues. Written as DNA, the CDR3 is TGTGCCAGCAGCCCGGAGGGGACTGCTAGCTCTGGAAACACCATATATTTT. This sequence encodes CASSPEGTASSGNTIYF.